The 7 T cell receptor beta chains below were found in one sample sequenced in a study of T cell repertoires in cytomegalovirus infection. MiXCR, applied by TCRdb to the reads, yields one record per CDR3 protein. Of more than 200,000 distinct CDR3 sequences listed, 9.1% are singletons. Material for sequencing was PBMCs. Receptors were obtained from a human donor in good health (CMV status not recorded). Some clones in this sample may be carry-over from other donors' samples.

This clonotype was observed at least ten times. The chain carries TRBV7-2 and TRBJ2-5; D possibly corresponds to TRBD1 (5 bases). Looked up from germline, CDR1 is SGHTA and CDR2 is FQGNSA. There are 13 residues in the CDR3. V was shortened by 5 bases and J by 5 bases, with 12 bases between the two germline ends. The CDR3 here is CASSDDSWETQYF. Here the CDR3 DNA reads TGTGCCAGCAGCGACGACAGCTGGGAGACCCAGTACTTC.

The CDR3 bases are TGTGCCAGCAGTTCCCCTTTGACAGGGCGGAGCACCGGGGAGCTGTTTTTT. Protein product: CASSSPLTGRSTGELFF. The chain links TRBV28 to TRBJ2-2, with 7 bases identical to TRBD1. The CDR3 covers 17 residues. CDR1 and CDR2 (germline): MDHEN, SYDVKM. The junction had 12 bases not matched to a gene; V was cut back by 4 bases and J by 4 bases.

The sample holds many counts of this clonotype. V usage is TRBV7-2 and J usage is TRBJ2-7, with TRBD2 identical over 11 bases. The junction had 17 bases not matched to a gene; V was cut back by 1 base and J by 3 bases. The CDR3 extends over 20 amino acids. Germline V lookup: CDR1 SGHTA, CDR2 FQGNSA. In DNA form, the CDR3 reads TGTGCCAGCAGCTTAGAATTAATGCTCCGGGGGACTAGCGGACTCTACGAGCAGTACTTC. Its translation: CASSLELMLRGTSGLYEQYF.

There are a few counts of this clonotype. The rearrangement links TRBV6-1 to TRBJ2-1, with 7 bases identical to TRBD2. Germline CDR1 is MNHNS and CDR2 is SASEGT. V shed 5 bases and J 5 bases; nucleotides not matched to a gene: 9. The CDR3 loop spans 15 amino acids. As DNA, the CDR3 is TGTGCCAGCAGTTGGTGGAGCGGGGATAACAATGAGCAGTTCTTC. Translating gives CASSWWSGDNNEQFF.

J is TRBJ1-5 and V is TRBV7-8; TRBD1 is a possible D gene (5 bases). CDR1 and CDR2 (germline): SGHVS, FQNEAQ. The V end lost 5 bases, the J end lost 3 bases, and 8 bases lay between the germline ends. The CDR3 contains 13 residues. CDR3 bases: TGTGCCAGCAGCAAGGGACCCAATCAGCCCCAGCATTTT. Its protein is CASSKGPNQPQHF. The variable domain in full, completed from reference TRBV7-8 and TRBJ1-5, reads GAGVSQSPRYKVAKRGQDVALRCDPISGHVSLFWYQQALGQGPEFLTYFQNEAQLDKSGLPSDRFFAERPEGSVSTLKIQRTQQEDSAVYLCASSKGPNQPQHFGDGTRLSIL.

The J gene is TRBJ1-1, the V gene TRBV20-1, with D perhaps matching TRBD1 (6 bases). Trimming removed 3 bases at V and 0 bases at J, with 17 bases between. This CDR3 is 16 amino acids long. CDR1 and CDR2 (germline): DFQATT, SNEGSKA (reference sequence). The DNA of the CDR3 is TGCAGTGCTAGTACCGGGGGCGGTAGGGTGAACACTGAAGCTTTCTTT. It is translated as CSASTGGGRVNTEAFF.

The sample holds many counts of this clonotype. The rearrangement links TRBV7-2 to TRBJ2-1; TRBD2 matches at 9 bases. There are 15 residues in the CDR3. The germline V gene has CDR1 SGHTA and CDR2 FQGNSA. V was pared by 3 bases and J by 8 bases, with 8 bases of the junction left unmatched. This CDR3 reads CASSLLAGLIDEQFF. CDR3 bases: TGTGCCAGCAGCTTGCTAGCGGGGCTTATAGATGAGCAGTTCTTC.